This is a list of T cell receptor beta chains from one sample in a study of cytomegalovirus exposure and HLA in healthy donors. The assay was immunoSEQ multiplex PCR, and TCRdb's table has in-frame clones only and misses some. Its table lists 100,000 to 150,000 clones. The sequencing sample was made of PBMCs. Source of these receptors: a man aged 35 to 55 in good health and CMV-seronegative. CDR3s include the opening cysteine and the closing phenylalanine or tryptophan. The D gene is left open where the match is weak.

j_call: TRBJ2-1
v_call: TRBV18
d_call: .
cdr3_nt: TGTGCCAGCTCACCATCCCTAGCCGGGATTGGTGGGCAGTTCTTC
cdr3_aa: CASSPSLAGIGGQFF

j_call: TRBJ2-5
v_call: TRBV11-2
d_call: .
cdr3_nt: TGTGCCAGCAGCACCCCCCGTTGGGCTACCAGCCAGTACTTC
cdr3_aa: CASSTPRWATSQYF

j_call: TRBJ2-5
v_call: TRBV5-1
d_call: TRBD2
cdr3_nt: TGCGCCAGCAGTTTAGGACTAGCGGGAGGGCTTTTAGAGACCCAGTACTTC
cdr3_aa: CASSLGLAGGLLETQYF

j_call: TRBJ2-7
v_call: TRBV27
d_call: TRBD2
cdr3_nt: TGTGCCAGCAGTCGAAAACTAGCGGCCGAATACGAGCAGTACTTC
cdr3_aa: CASSRKLAAEYEQYF

j_call: TRBJ2-7
v_call: TRBV27
d_call: TRBD1
cdr3_nt: TGTGCCAGCAAAGACGGGACAGTCCCCTACGAGCAGTACTTC
cdr3_aa: CASKDGTVPYEQYF

j_call: TRBJ2-1
v_call: TRBV5-1
d_call: .
cdr3_nt: TGCGCCAGCAGCTTGGACAGGAGCTCCTACAATGAGCAGTTCTTC
cdr3_aa: CASSLDRSSYNEQFF

j_call: TRBJ1-2
v_call: TRBV29-1
d_call: .
cdr3_nt: TGCAGCGTTGACAGGACTACTAACTATGGCTACACCTTC
cdr3_aa: CSVDRTTNYGYTF

j_call: TRBJ1-5
v_call: TRBV9
d_call: .
cdr3_nt: TGTGCCAGCAGCGCCCATGGGGGGGATGAGGGACAGCCCCAGCATTTT
cdr3_aa: CASSAHGGDEGQPQHF

j_call: TRBJ2-7
v_call: TRBV6-1
d_call: TRBD2
cdr3_nt: TGTGCCAGCCGGCGGGAGGGTTCCTACGAGCAGTACTTC
cdr3_aa: CASRREGSYEQYF

j_call: TRBJ2-5
v_call: TRBV30
d_call: .
cdr3_nt: TGTGCCTGGGCGCGGGTCAGGACAGAGACCCAGTACTTC
cdr3_aa: CAWARVRTETQYF

j_call: TRBJ2-7
v_call: TRBV7-2
d_call: TRBD2
cdr3_nt: TGTGCCAGCAGCCGAGCGGGGTTCTACGAGCAGTACTTC
cdr3_aa: CASSRAGFYEQYF

j_call: TRBJ2-5
v_call: TRBV28
d_call: TRBD2
cdr3_nt: TGTGCCAGCAGTCCAGTGACTAGCGGCCAAGAGACCCAGTACTTC
cdr3_aa: CASSPVTSGQETQYF

j_call: TRBJ1-1
v_call: TRBV28
d_call: TRBD1
cdr3_nt: TGTGCCAGCAGTTTTAGGGACAGGGAGGACACTGAAGCTTTCTTT
cdr3_aa: CASSFRDREDTEAFF

j_call: TRBJ1-5
v_call: TRBV6-5
d_call: .
cdr3_nt: TGTGCCAGCAGTAGAGGGAATAGCAATCAGCCCCAGCATTTT
cdr3_aa: CASSRGNSNQPQHF

j_call: TRBJ1-3
v_call: TRBV7-2
d_call: .
cdr3_nt: TGTGCCAGCAGCCCTCCGGGAAACACCATATATTTT
cdr3_aa: CASSPPGNTIYF

j_call: TRBJ1-2
v_call: TRBV28
d_call: .
cdr3_nt: TGTGCCAGCAGTCACATGGATGGCTACACCTTC
cdr3_aa: CASSHMDGYTF

j_call: TRBJ2-3
v_call: TRBV7-2
d_call: TRBD1
cdr3_nt: TGTGCCAGCAGTTTAGACTGGACAGGGCTGGATACGCAGTATTTT
cdr3_aa: CASSLDWTGLDTQYF

j_call: TRBJ2-7
v_call: TRBV7-9
d_call: TRBD1
cdr3_nt: TGTGCCAGCAGCCGGTATCGAGGACAGGACGCCTACGAGCAGTACTTC
cdr3_aa: CASSRYRGQDAYEQYF

j_call: TRBJ2-1
v_call: TRBV19
d_call: TRBD2
cdr3_nt: TGTGCCAGTAGTGGACCCGGGACTAGCGGGACAAAGGGTGAGCAGTTCTTC
cdr3_aa: CASSGPGTSGTKGEQFF

j_call: TRBJ2-7
v_call: TRBV11-3
d_call: TRBD2
cdr3_nt: TGTGCCAGCAGCTTTCTAGCGGGAGAGTCTAAGCAGTACTTC
cdr3_aa: CASSFLAGESKQYF

j_call: TRBJ1-5
v_call: TRBV6-5
d_call: .
cdr3_nt: TGTGCCAGCAGCCCTTCCAGGTTGGGTAATCAGCCCCAGCATTTT
cdr3_aa: CASSPSRLGNQPQHF

j_call: TRBJ2-3
v_call: TRBV4-3
d_call: .
cdr3_nt: TGCGCCAGCAGCCAAGCTAGCGGCACAGATACGCAGTATTTT
cdr3_aa: CASSQASGTDTQYF

j_call: TRBJ2-1
v_call: TRBV20-1
d_call: .
cdr3_nt: TGCAGTGCTTCCCTCGGGGTCGAGCAGTTCTTC
cdr3_aa: CSASLGVEQFF

j_call: TRBJ1-5
v_call: TRBV23-1
d_call: .
cdr3_nt: TGCGCCAGCAGTCAGCCTGGAGATCAGCCCCAGCATTTT
cdr3_aa: CASSQPGDQPQHF

j_call: TRBJ1-2
v_call: TRBV29-1
d_call: .
cdr3_nt: TGCAGCGTGGGGGCGGGGGGCGGCTACACCTTC
cdr3_aa: CSVGAGGGYTF

j_call: TRBJ2-1
v_call: TRBV7-3
d_call: .
cdr3_nt: TGTGCCAGCACCCCCACCAGCGTGACCTACAATGAGCAGTTCTTC
cdr3_aa: CASTPTSVTYNEQFF

j_call: TRBJ2-7
v_call: TRBV7-8
d_call: .
cdr3_nt: TGTGCCAGCAGCTTAGGGGCCGGTTACGAGCAGTACTTC
cdr3_aa: CASSLGAGYEQYF

j_call: TRBJ1-4
v_call: TRBV5-4
d_call: .
cdr3_nt: TGTGCCAGCAGCTTGAGGACAGCAAATGAAAAACTGTTTTTT
cdr3_aa: CASSLRTANEKLFF

j_call: TRBJ1-3
v_call: TRBV9
d_call: .
cdr3_nt: TGTGCCAGCAGCGTAGACAAACTAATGGACTCTGGAAACACCATATATTTT
cdr3_aa: CASSVDKLMDSGNTIYF

j_call: TRBJ2-7
v_call: TRBV6-1
d_call: .
cdr3_nt: TGTGCCAGCAGTGAAGCACCAGGGTACTACGAGCAGTACTTC
cdr3_aa: CASSEAPGYYEQYF

j_call: TRBJ2-3
v_call: TRBV11-3
d_call: TRBD1
cdr3_nt: TGTGCCAGCAGCTTAGTTCGGACAGGGGGGTTCACAGATACGCAGTATTTT
cdr3_aa: CASSLVRTGGFTDTQYF

j_call: TRBJ2-3
v_call: TRBV11-3
d_call: TRBD2
cdr3_nt: TGTGCCAGCAGCTCTCGCGGGAGGGCGATAGATACGCAGTATTTT
cdr3_aa: CASSSRGRAIDTQYF

j_call: TRBJ2-3
v_call: TRBV27
d_call: TRBD1
cdr3_nt: TGTGCCAGCAGTTTTACCCTCGGGACAGGGGCCACAGATACGCAGTATTTT
cdr3_aa: CASSFTLGTGATDTQYF

j_call: TRBJ2-1
v_call: TRBV5-1
d_call: .
cdr3_nt: TGCGCCAGCAGCCACCGGGACAAGCTGTTCTTC
cdr3_aa: CASSHRDKLFF

j_call: TRBJ1-2
v_call: TRBV19
d_call: .
cdr3_nt: TGTGCCAGTAGTATAACGGGATTGGACTATGGCTACACCTTC
cdr3_aa: CASSITGLDYGYTF

j_call: TRBJ2-1
v_call: TRBV6-5
d_call: TRBD2
cdr3_nt: TGTGCCAGCAGTTTACTAGCGGTGATGTACAATGAGCAGTTCTTC
cdr3_aa: CASSLLAVMYNEQFF

j_call: TRBJ2-5
v_call: TRBV2
d_call: TRBD1
cdr3_nt: TGTGCCAGCAGCAGTACAGGGGGCATCGAGACCCAGTACTTC
cdr3_aa: CASSSTGGIETQYF

j_call: TRBJ2-2
v_call: TRBV7-7
d_call: TRBD2
cdr3_nt: TGTGCTAGCAGCCCAGGGGCGGGAGGGCCGTTCGGGGAGCTGTTTTTT
cdr3_aa: CASSPGAGGPFGELFF

j_call: TRBJ2-1
v_call: TRBV29-1
d_call: .
cdr3_nt: TGCAGCGGGTTCCGGGGAACTAATGAGCAGTTCTTC
cdr3_aa: CSGFRGTNEQFF

j_call: TRBJ2-2
v_call: TRBV5-6
d_call: .
cdr3_nt: TGTGCCAGCAGCCCGGACACTTACACCGGGGAGCTGTTTTTT
cdr3_aa: CASSPDTYTGELFF

j_call: TRBJ2-7
v_call: TRBV6-5
d_call: .
cdr3_nt: TGTGCCAGCAGTTATACCAGCGGCTACGAGCAGTACTTC
cdr3_aa: CASSYTSGYEQYF

j_call: TRBJ2-2
v_call: TRBV5-1
d_call: .
cdr3_nt: TGCGCCAGCAGCGTACAGGGAATCACCGGGGAGCTGTTTTTT
cdr3_aa: CASSVQGITGELFF

j_call: TRBJ2-7
v_call: TRBV27
d_call: TRBD1
cdr3_nt: TGTGCCAGCAGTTTCCCGGGACAGGGTTACGAGCAGTACTTC
cdr3_aa: CASSFPGQGYEQYF

j_call: TRBJ1-1
v_call: TRBV10-1
d_call: TRBD1
cdr3_nt: TGCGCCAGCAGTGACCCCCCTGGGCAGGGGGATACTGAAGCTTTCTTT
cdr3_aa: CASSDPPGQGDTEAFF

j_call: TRBJ2-5
v_call: TRBV29-1
d_call: TRBD2
cdr3_nt: TGCAGCGTTGTTGCTAGCGGGAAGGAGACCCAGTACTTC
cdr3_aa: CSVVASGKETQYF

j_call: TRBJ1-2
v_call: TRBV4-3
d_call: TRBD1
cdr3_nt: TGCGCCAGCAGCCAACAGGGGGGAAACTATGGCTACACCTTC
cdr3_aa: CASSQQGGNYGYTF

j_call: TRBJ2-2
v_call: TRBV10-3
d_call: .
cdr3_nt: TGTGCCATCTTCCCGAGGGTAGCGGTTAACACCGGGGAGCTGTTTTTT
cdr3_aa: CAIFPRVAVNTGELFF

j_call: TRBJ2-3
v_call: TRBV19
d_call: TRBD2
cdr3_nt: TGTGCCAGTAGTCAGGCGGGGGATACTGCTACGCAGTATTTT
cdr3_aa: CASSQAGDTATQYF

j_call: TRBJ1-2
v_call: TRBV6-1
d_call: .
cdr3_nt: TGTGCCAGCAGGGGAGAGGACTATGGCTACACCTTC
cdr3_aa: CASRGEDYGYTF

j_call: TRBJ2-7
v_call: TRBV27
d_call: TRBD2
cdr3_nt: TGTGCCAGCAGTTTAACAGCGGGAGTCCACGAGCAGTACTTC
cdr3_aa: CASSLTAGVHEQYF

j_call: TRBJ2-1
v_call: TRBV5-4
d_call: TRBD2
cdr3_nt: TGTGCCAGCAGGGGGGGACTATTTGATGAGCAGTTCTTC
cdr3_aa: CASRGGLFDEQFF

j_call: TRBJ1-2
v_call: TRBV7-3
d_call: .
cdr3_nt: TGTGCCAGCAGCTTTTCGGACAGATACACCTTC
cdr3_aa: CASSFSDRYTF

j_call: TRBJ2-7
v_call: TRBV7-9
d_call: .
cdr3_nt: TGTGCCAGCAGCTTAGGATTCGCGGGCTCCTACGAGCAGTACTTC
cdr3_aa: CASSLGFAGSYEQYF

j_call: TRBJ2-5
v_call: TRBV5-1
d_call: .
cdr3_nt: TGCGCCAGCAGCCGTAGTGACACCTCCCAAGAGACCCAGTACTTC
cdr3_aa: CASSRSDTSQETQYF

j_call: TRBJ2-5
v_call: TRBV5-1
d_call: .
cdr3_nt: TGCGCCAGCAGCTTACCCTACCCTAGCTTACAAGAGACCCAGTACTTC
cdr3_aa: CASSLPYPSLQETQYF

j_call: TRBJ2-7
v_call: TRBV7-7
d_call: .
cdr3_nt: TGTGCTAGCAGCTTAGCGGTCCGCGACGAGCAGTACTTC
cdr3_aa: CASSLAVRDEQYF

j_call: TRBJ2-3
v_call: TRBV5-4
d_call: TRBD2
cdr3_nt: TGTGCCAGCAGCCAAGGAGTAGCGGGGCCTAGCACAGATACGCAGTATTTT
cdr3_aa: CASSQGVAGPSTDTQYF

j_call: TRBJ2-7
v_call: TRBV7-6
d_call: TRBD1
cdr3_nt: TGTGCCTCTGGGCCAGGGGGCTCCTACGAGCAGTACTTC
cdr3_aa: CASGPGGSYEQYF